Presented here are 9 T cell receptor beta chains from one specimen sequenced in a study of long-term antiretroviral therapy in people with HIV. It was version v3.0 of the immunoSEQ assay that was run at survey level. Sequencing was performed with immunoSEQ multiplex PCR; in TCRdb, only in-frame clones are kept and a portion is missing. The table has roughly 12,000 clones, 83% seen once. Sequenced here: unsorted PBMCs, sampled 3.4 years after starting antiretroviral therapy. All receptors derive from a man aged 40-50 years with HIV.

V and J are TRBV10-3 and TRBJ2-5; D is unclear. Germline loops: CDR1 ENHRY, CDR2 SYGVKD. The CDR3 sequence is 15 residues long. Deletions cut 1 base from V and 0 bases from J, with 9 bases between. The CDR3 DNA follows: TGTGCCATCAGTGAGTACAGCGTCAACCAAGAGACCCAGTACTTC. Residues: CAISEYSVNQETQYF.

As DNA, the CDR3 is TGTGCCAGTAGACGACAGGGGAATATCGGGAATCAGCCCCAGCATTTT. Translating gives CASRRQGNIGNQPQHF. The chain combines TRBV19 with TRBJ1-5, with TRBD1 matching 8 bases. The CDR3 is made up of 16 amino acids. Germline V gives CDR1 LNHDA, CDR2 SQIVND (reference sequence). Trimming took 6 bases from V and 4 from J; bases not matched to a gene: 11.

The CDR3 sequence: CASSFTQGVVTEAFF. The CDR3 region has the DNA TGTGCCAGCAGTTTTACACAGGGGGTGGTCACTGAAGCTTTCTTT. The rearrangement joins TRBV6-5 to TRBJ1-1; 8 bases line up with TRBD1. With V trimmed by 4 bases and J by 4 bases, 8 bases remained unmatched. This CDR3 comprises 15 residues. The germline V gene has CDR1 MNHEY and CDR2 SVGAGI.

The chain uses TRBV19 and TRBJ2-7, with a weak D call TRBD1 (6 bases). From germline, CDR1 is LNHDA and CDR2 SQIVND (reference sequence). The CDR3 totals 14 residues. Trimming left V 6 bases short and J 0 bases short, with 12 bases between. CDR3 sequence reads: CASSRTASSYEQYF. The CDR3, as DNA: TGTGCCAGTAGCCGGACAGCGAGCTCCTACGAGCAGTACTTC. Using reference TRBV19 and TRBJ2-7 for the parts outside the CDR3, the full variable domain is DGGITQSPKYLFRKEGQNVTLSCEQNLNHDAMYWYRQDPGQGLRLIYYSQIVNDFQKGDIAEGYSVSREKKESFPLTVTSAQKNPTAFYLCASSRTASSYEQYFGPGTRLTVT.

This clone was observed a single time. V and J are TRBV6-5 and TRBJ2-6, with D perhaps matching TRBD2 (5 bases). The CDR3 sequence is 15 residues long. Germline CDR1 MNHEY, CDR2 SVGAGI. V dropped 10 bases and J dropped 4 bases, with 17 bases sitting between them. The chain's CDR3 is CATEGGSAGANVLTF. CDR3 DNA sequence: TGTGCCACCGAGGGTGGGAGCGCCGGGGCCAACGTCCTGACTTTC.

The chain combines TRBV11-1 with TRBJ2-7, with no clear D. Trimming left V 5 bases short and J 5 bases short, with 7 bases between. Germline assignment: CDR1 SGHAT and CDR2 FQDESV (reference sequence). The CDR3 sequence is 11 residues long. In nucleotides, the CDR3 is TGTGCCAGCAGCCTTCTAAACGAGCAGTACTTC. This gives the protein CASSLLNEQYF.

J is TRBJ1-5 and V is TRBV7-8; no firm D call. Germline V lookup: CDR1 SGHVS, CDR2 FQNEAQ. This CDR3 comprises 14 residues. V was shortened by 5 bases and J by 7 bases, with 15 bases between the two germline ends. CDR3 in amino acids: CASSGGGVGQPQHF. In DNA form, the CDR3 reads TGTGCCAGCAGCGGAGGCGGGGTAGGACAGCCCCAGCATTTT. The entire variable domain, with the rest obtained from reference TRBV7-8 and TRBJ1-5, is as follows: GAGVSQSPRYKVAKRGQDVALRCDPISGHVSLFWYQQALGQGPEFLTYFQNEAQLDKSGLPSDRFFAERPEGSVSTLKIQRTQQEDSAVYLCASSGGGVGQPQHFGDGTRLSIL.

The chain carries TRBV5-6 and TRBJ1-1; a weak D match, TRBD1 (5 bases). Germline assignment: CDR1 SGHDT and CDR2 YYEEEE. V lost 6 bases and J 12 bases, leaving 15 bases between the germline ends. The CDR3 is made up of 11 amino acids. CDR3: CASTGKWQTFF. In DNA form, the CDR3 reads TGTGCCAGCACAGGGAAATGGCAAACTTTCTTT.

The chain combines TRBV11-2 with TRBJ1-4; D is unresolved. Germline CDR1 reads SGHAT; CDR2 reads FQNNGV. Trimming pared 0 bases from V and 8 bases from J, leaving 10 bases between. The CDR3 covers 14 residues. Here the CDR3 reads CASSLDRGREKLFF. The CDR3 region has the DNA TGTGCCAGCAGCTTAGATCGGGGAAGGGAAAAACTGTTTTTT.